Listed below are T cell receptor beta chains from one sample, sequenced in a study of monozygotic twins with inflammatory bowel disease. TCRdb re-called the 5' RACE reads and gives one entry per CDR3 protein, without DNA. This sample's clone table lists 110,000 to 150,000 distinct CDR3 sequences. The sample consisted of blood. The receptors originated from a human donor with ulcerative colitis or Crohn's disease, or a healthy co-twin of an affected twin (not recorded which). Both conserved end residues are part of each CDR3. Fields, in order: CDR3 length, J gene, V gene, CDR3 protein.

14	TRBJ2-7	TRBV5-1	CASSLAQGVGEQYF
15	TRBJ2-3	TRBV20-1	CSAQRPSGFTDTQYF
15	TRBJ1-1	TRBV6-1	CASSRQGMMATEAFF
16	TRBJ2-1	TRBV3-1	CASSQGPAGTYNEQFF
13	TRBJ1-1	TRBV29-1	CSVLGQFDTEAFF
14	TRBJ1-1	TRBV28	CASSLFQVNTEAFF
12	TRBJ2-7	TRBV7-9	CASSAPTWEQYF
13	TRBJ2-3	TRBV7-9	CASSHTSADTQYF
14	TRBJ1-4	TRBV9	CASSLTGVREKLFF
14	TRBJ2-7	TRBV23-1	CASSRSRDTYEQYF
15	TRBJ1-4	TRBV12-3/TRBV12-4	CASSYYRDTGEKLFF
18	TRBJ2-3	TRBV11-2	CASSLEGLAGGPPDTQYF
16	TRBJ2-2	TRBV9	CASSGQLAANTGELFF
14	TRBJ1-1	TRBV19	CASTLTQGRTEAFF
14	TRBJ2-7	TRBV5-4	CASSRGQGASEQYF
13	TRBJ2-1	TRBV12-3/TRBV12-4	CASSQVFYNEQFF
16	TRBJ2-1	TRBV12-3/TRBV12-4	CASSSGGDSAYNGQFF
13	TRBJ2-1	TRBV12-5	CASGFSGAHEQFF
15	TRBJ2-7	TRBV20-1	CSAVPKGGSSYEQYF
17	TRBJ2-2	TRBV24-1	CATSDRSGTVNTGELFF